What follows are 15 T cell receptor beta chains derived from one specimen sequenced in a study of Graves' ophthalmopathy and Graves' hyperthyroidism (dated by TCRdb to the late 2010s). Data came from an Illumina HiSeq 2000. For repertoire sequencing, the TCR beta CDR3 regions were amplified from RNA transcripts. The first round of RT-PCR was done with HTBI primers and the Qiagen OneStep RT-PCR kit, and was followed by a second round of multiplex PCR, then size selection and purification. The public sequencing data were trimmed at Q25 with fastp and processed into clonotypes with MiXCR by TCRdb, which kept only in-frame beta chains. Each record represents a unique CDR3 protein, reported with the most common genes and DNA among its rows. Present in this sample are under 400,000 distinct CDR3 sequences, about a sixth of which were seen just once. Roughly 12% of the sample is taken by the ten largest.

The sequenced sample consisted of peripheral blood. These TCRs come from an adult man with Graves' ophthalmopathy.

This clonotype was seen many times. V and J are TRBV5-6 and TRBJ2-5; D is undetermined. V lost 0 bases and J lost 2, with 14 bases in between. From germline, CDR1 is SGHDT and CDR2 YYEEEE. CDR3 length: 16 residues. The CDR3 spells CASSLAGWQSQETQYF. CDR3 nucleotides: TGTGCCAGCAGCTTGGCCGGGTGGCAGTCACAAGAGACCCAGTACTTC.

This clonotype has more than one count but fewer than ten. The J gene is TRBJ2-7, the V gene TRBV28, with a possible D match to TRBD2 (6 bases). Trimming stripped 2 bases from V and 7 bases from J, with 12 bases between. This CDR3 spans 13 amino acids. Germline values: CDR1 MDHEN, CDR2 SYDVKM. CDR3 DNA: TGTGCCAGCAGTTTAAGGGACCGGGAGGAGCAGTACTTC. It codes for CASSLRDREEQYF.

This clonotype was detected many times. The chain is built from TRBV27 and TRBJ1-5; 9 positions match TRBD1. Germline CDR1 MNHEY, CDR2 SMNVEV (reference sequence). The V and J ends lost 5 bases and 9 bases, in that order; junction bases with no gene match: 8. The CDR3 extends over 14 amino acids. CDR3 bases: TGTGCCAGCAGTGTGGGACAGGGCTGGTGGCCCCAGCATTTT. This codes for CASSVGQGWWPQHF.

This clonotype was recorded at least ten times. This rearrangement joins TRBV6-2 or TRBV6-3 to TRBJ2-2; 9 nucleotides align to TRBD2. CDR3 size: 18 residues. In germline, CDR1 is MNHEY, CDR2 SVGEGT. V lost 6 bases, J lost 3 bases, and 14 bases stayed unmatched. CDR3 coding DNA: TGTGCCAGCAGCCGTTACCTGAGCGGGGGGACTTACACCGGGGAGCTGTTTTTT. Its protein product is CASSRYLSGGTYTGELFF.

The chain has TRBV5-1 and TRBJ1-3, with 9 bases that match TRBD1. CDR3 size: 17 residues. CDR1 SGHRS and CDR2 YFSETQ come from the germline V gene. With V trimmed by 4 bases and J by 4 bases, 12 bases remained unmatched. The CDR3 here is CASSALEQGAGGNTIYF. CDR3 DNA: TGCGCCAGCAGCGCTCTAGAACAGGGGGCAGGCGGAAACACCATATATTTT.

In its sample, this clonotype was seen many times. The genes are TRBV12-3 or TRBV12-4 and TRBJ1-1, with 7 bases fitting TRBD1. V trimming: 5 bases; J trimming: 0 bases; junction bases outside the gene matches: 0. CDR3 length: 13 amino acids. CDR3 coding DNA: TGTGCCAGCAGTACAGGGGTGAACACTGAAGCTTTCTTT. Residues: CASSTGVNTEAFF.

This clonotype was seen many times. The CDR3 protein is CASLRQDEAFF. The CDR3 DNA reads as TGTGCCAGCCTCCGACAGGATGAAGCTTTCTTT. V usage is TRBV6-1 and J usage is TRBJ1-1; tentative D call: TRBD1 (6 bases). CDR1 and CDR2 from the germline V gene are MNHNS and SASEGT. V lost 8 bases and J lost 7, with 11 bases in between. There are 11 residues in the CDR3.

This CDR3 is CAWSKVQGPYEQFF. DNA for the CDR3: TGTGCCTGGAGTAAGGTACAGGGCCCCTACGAGCAGTTCTTC. The chain combines TRBV30 with TRBJ2-7, with a tentative D call TRBD1 (6 bases). With the DNA end fitting TRBJ2-1 better, the J assignment may be wrong. The CDR3 consists of 14 residues. The germline V gene encodes CDR1 GTSNPN and CDR2 SVGIG (reference sequence).

The chain is built from TRBV29-1 and TRBJ2-5; tentative D call: TRBD1 (5 bases). Trimming took 4 bases from V and 5 from J, leaving 11 bases between them. CDR3 length: 12 amino acids. Per germline, CDR1 SQVTM and CDR2 ANQGSEA. In DNA, the CDR3 is TGCAGCGTTGGATCAGGGCAGGAGACCCAGTACTTC. It yields the protein CSVGSGQETQYF.

The rearrangement uses TRBV6-5 and TRBJ1-5; the match to TRBD1 covers 7 bases. CDR1 is MNHEY, CDR2 SVGAGI, per germline. V lost 0 bases and J lost 6; bases outside the gene matches: 5. The CDR3 spans 15 residues. For the CDR3, the DNA is TGTGCCAGCAGTTACTCGGAGGGGGCGATTCAGCCCCAGCATTTT. Amino acid sequence: CASSYSEGAIQPQHF.

This clonotype occurred many times. The chain couples TRBV6-1 to TRBJ2-7; perhaps TRBD1 as D (6 bases). This CDR3 has 11 residues. CDR1 and CDR2 (germline): MNHNS, SASEGT. V lost 6 bases and J lost 9, with 12 bases in between. The CDR3 DNA reads as TGTGCCAGCAGGGACAGAAGTTGGCAGTACTTC. Its translation: CASRDRSWQYF.

This clonotype was seen a few times. The chain links TRBV30 to TRBJ2-4, with 8 bases fitting TRBD1. This CDR3 is built from 14 residues. CDR1 is GTSNPN, CDR2 SVGIG, per germline (reference sequence). V lost 2 bases and J lost 6; bases outside the gene matches: 6. The DNA for the CDR3 is TGTGCCTGGAGTATACGGACAGGGTTAAACATTCAGTACTTC. Translating it yields CAWSIRTGLNIQYF.

There are many counts of this clonotype. The missing conserved phenylalanine or tryptophan at the end of this CDR3 makes a read error likely. The DNA is omitted, as the CDR3 cannot be located on it reliably, and the CDR3 follows TCRdb's listing. The chain is built from TRBV11-3 and TRBJ1-1; TRBD1 is taken as the D call from the table, unchecked against the DNA. Termini included, the CDR3 measures 8 amino acids. The germline V gene has CDR1 SGHNT and CDR2 YENEEA. The CDR3: CASPPSDP.

This clonotype was recorded a few times. This chain links TRBV5-1 with TRBJ2-2; D might be TRBD1 (6 bases). The germline gives CDR1 SGHRS, CDR2 YFSETQ. The CDR3 totals 14 residues. V was trimmed by 7 bases and J by 6 bases, leaving 16 bases between them. CDR3 loop: CASDQGQTPGELFF. As DNA, the CDR3 is TGCGCCAGCGACCAAGGACAGACCCCCGGGGAGCTGTTTTTT.

This clonotype occurred many times. The rearrangement uses TRBV2 and TRBJ2-4; TRBD2 matches 13 bases. The CDR3 is 18 residues long. After removal of 7 bases from V and 11 bases from J, the junction contained 20 bases not matched to a gene. CDR1 and CDR2 from the germline V gene are SNHLY and FYNNEI. CDR3 amino acids: CASTPDRVTSGRRGFQYF. DNA for the CDR3: TGTGCCAGCACCCCGGACAGGGTGACTAGCGGGAGGCGAGGGTTTCAGTACTTC.